This T cell receptor (beta chain) was documented in a study of vaccination and CD4 T cells after COVID-19. Findings and caveats of the study: It was observed that, in convalescent patients, a median around 90% of reactive clones arose only post-vaccination.

The sample's time point: late sampling 161 to 241 days after vaccination in three convalescent patients. Treatment reported: approximately 9-day PBMC culture with coronavirus spike peptide pools or control peptides (ViraFEST assay). Cultured CD4+ T-cell DNA underwent Oncomine TCR Beta short-read sequencing. Via MiXCR, TCRdb re-called the PCR reads, giving one row per CDR3 protein. This repertoire shows roughly 15,000 distinct CDR3 sequences, less than 60% found once; its top ten account for approximately 17%. The V and J ends lost 6 bases and 5 bases, in that order; junction bases with no gene match: 7. CDR3 length equals 15 residues. The germline V gene encodes CDR1 SGHNT and CDR2 YENEEA. With regard to this clonotype: Antigen specificity is unknown.

Sequences were derived from CD4+ T cells from blood, cultured in vitro, sampled about 7 months after SARS-CoV-2 vaccination. The receptor comes from a human donor who had recovered from COVID-19. This chain connects TRBV11-3 to TRBJ2-5; 12 bases match TRBD2. CDR3 in amino acids: CASSSGLAGLETQYF. In DNA form, the CDR3 reads TGTGCCAGCAGTTCCGGACTAGCGGGATTGGAGACCCAGTACTTC.